The text below deals with one T cell receptor beta chain. Some 31,000 T cell genomes (approximately 0.3 ug DNA) went into each PBMC replicate. Sequencing was performed with immunoSEQ multiplex PCR; in TCRdb, only in-frame clones are kept and a portion is missing. In the table there are roughly 450,000 clones, 79% of which are singletons. This entry belongs to a study of shared clonotypes between healthy human individuals. Healthy HIV-negative adults without recent acute infections or vaccinations served as donors. Germline V gene data show CDR1 as WNHNN and CDR2 as SYGVQD (reference sequence). The CDR3 sequence is 13 residues long. Trimming removed 4 bases from V and 7 bases from J, with 13 bases in between.

The TCR sequence derives from a woman in her thirties or forties in good health. Some clones in this sample may be carry-over from other donors' samples. Sequencing used PBMCs. V is TRBV10-1 and J is TRBJ1-1, with D maybe TRBD1 (6 bases). The CDR3 DNA sequence: TGCGCCAGCAGTGGGGGGGGGCCTGGTGAAGCTTTCTTT. Protein product: CASSGGGPGEAFF.